Below, 3 T cell receptor beta chains from the same sample are listed, as sequenced in a study of T cell repertoires in cytomegalovirus infection (dated by TCRdb to between 2017 and 2020). The sequencer was an Illumina HiSeq 1500. TCRdb passed the public sequencing reads through fastp at Q25 and MiXCR, retaining productive beta sequences. Rows with one shared CDR3 protein collapse into an entry with the most common genes and DNA. A total of about 150,000 distinct CDR3 sequences appear in this sample, around 20% of them only once. The ten most abundant clones make up around 9.9% of the sample. Sequencing input: PBMCs. Receptors were obtained from a human donor in good health (CMV status not recorded). Some clones in this sample may be carry-over from other donors' samples.

The genes are TRBV5-1 and TRBJ2-7; the D gene is possibly TRBD1 (6 bases). Germline CDR1 reads SGHRS; CDR2 reads YFSETQ. Deletions cut 3 bases from V and 4 bases from J, with 20 bases between. The CDR3 is 16 amino acids. The CDR3 DNA is TGCGCCAGCAGCTGGGGGCTTGGGACACGGAGTTACGAGCAGTACTTC. This translates into CASSWGLGTRSYEQYF.

The V call is TRBV20-1, the J call TRBJ1-5; no reliable D call. V shed 3 bases and J shed 0 bases, with 9 bases lying between them. There are 14 residues in the CDR3. Germline V CDR1 and CDR2: DFQATT, SNEGSKA (reference sequence). Here the CDR3 reads CSASASNSNQPQHF. CDR3 DNA sequence: TGCAGTGCTAGCGCCTCAAATAGCAATCAGCCCCAGCATTTT.

This clonotype was seen a handful of times. This rearrangement joins TRBV28 to TRBJ2-3, with 10 nucleotides matching TRBD2. The CDR3 has 15 amino acids. V shed 5 bases, J shed 5 bases, and the junction held 7 bases outside the gene matches. Germline V gene sequence: CDR1 MDHEN, CDR2 SYDVKM. The CDR3 nucleotides read TGTGCCAGCAGTACAAGCGGGGGGGCCAGAGATACGCAGTATTTT. Amino acids: CASSTSGGARDTQYF.